The 19 T cell receptor beta chains given below trace back to one sample, sequenced in a study of blood T cells in healthy people across ages. The use of a sample-barcoded 5' primer and a J-beta primer mix characterized a second PCR of roughly 6 to 11 cycles. A single record per CDR3 protein comes from TCRdb applying MiXCR to the 5' RACE reads. This table has 1.4 million or so distinct CDR3 sequences, about 45% appearing once. The sample consisted of blood. Receptors originate from a woman aged 18-29 years in good health.

The chain recombines TRBV27 with TRBJ1-5, with D possibly matching TRBD1 (5 bases). Looked up from germline, CDR1 is MNHEY and CDR2 is SMNVEV (reference sequence). The CDR3 is made up of 16 amino acids. Trimming pared 5 bases from V and 2 bases from J, leaving 16 bases between. The CDR3 DNA reads as TGTGCCAGCAGTCGCGAGGGGTACGGGGGCAATCAGCCCCAGCATTTT. Encoded protein: CASSREGYGGNQPQHF.

The CDR3 is CAIRDRAKTNTEAFF. Written as DNA, the CDR3 is TGTGCCATCCGGGACAGGGCGAAGACGAACACTGAAGCTTTCTTT. The genes are TRBV10-3 and TRBJ1-1, with 9 nucleotides matching TRBD1. CDR1 is ENHRY, CDR2 SYGVKD, per germline. The junction had 8 bases not matched to a gene; V was cut back by 8 bases and J by 1 base. CDR3 length: 15 residues.

This rearrangement joins TRBV20-1 to TRBJ2-1, with 8 bases that match TRBD1. CDR1 DFQATT and CDR2 SNEGSKA come from the germline V gene (reference sequence). This CDR3 has 13 residues. V lost 5 bases to trimming and J lost 5 bases; unmatched junction nucleotides: 5. The chain's CDR3 is CSAETGANNEQFF. For the CDR3, the DNA is TGCAGTGCTGAGACAGGGGCTAACAATGAGCAGTTCTTC.

This chain uses TRBV7-2 with TRBJ2-3; D is ambiguous. The CDR3 contains 15 residues. CDR1 and CDR2 from the germline V gene are SGHTA and FQGNSA. V was cut by 2 bases and J by 4 bases, with 13 bases left in between. The CDR3 DNA follows: TGTGCCAGCAGCTTACGGAGCGCGTACGCAGATACGCAGTATTTT. This translates into CASSLRSAYADTQYF.

This clonotype was detected a few times. V is TRBV7-9 and J is TRBJ2-5, with 8 bases that match TRBD2. The V gene's germline CDR1 is SEHNR and CDR2 FQNEAQ (reference sequence). This CDR3 is built from 13 residues. With V trimmed by 4 bases and J by 5 bases, 3 bases remained unmatched. DNA for the CDR3: TGTGCCAGCAGCTCGCGGGGGGCTGAGACCCAGTACTTC. Residues: CASSSRGAETQYF.

At least ten counts were recorded for this clonotype. The genes are TRBV20-1 and TRBJ2-7; 7 bases match TRBD2. The V gene end was trimmed by 6 bases and the J gene end by 1 base; junction bases not matched to a gene: 6. Germline V gene data show CDR1 as DFQATT and CDR2 as SNEGSKA (reference sequence). The CDR3 covers 13 residues. The CDR3 loop is CSAGSGTSYEQYF. The CDR3 region has the DNA TGCAGTGCCGGGAGCGGGACTTCCTACGAGCAGTACTTC.

The chain employs TRBV7-2 and TRBJ1-4; no clear D. The CDR3 length is 14 residues. Trimming shortened V by 3 bases and J by 4 bases, and 9 bases separated the two germline ends. Germline V gene data show CDR1 as SGHTA and CDR2 as FQGNSA. Here the CDR3 DNA reads TGTGCCAGCAGCTTTTCGGGGATTAATGAAAAACTGTTTTTT. Protein sequence: CASSFSGINEKLFF.

This chain links TRBV20-1 with TRBJ1-1; possible D gene TRBD1, 6 bases. Trimming took off 0 bases at V and 4 bases at J, with 12 bases between the two ends. CDR3 length equals 14 residues. CDR1 is DFQATT and CDR2 is SNEGSKA in the germline V gene (reference sequence). In DNA, the CDR3 is TGCAGTGCTAGAGAACAGGGTCGGCTCACTGAAGCTTTCTTT. This gives the protein CSAREQGRLTEAFF.

This clonotype was counted between two and nine times. In DNA, the CDR3 is TGCAGCGTTGCCAGTCTTAACACCGGGGAGCTGTTTTTT. Amino acids: CSVASLNTGELFF. This chain uses TRBV29-1 with TRBJ2-2, with no clear D. Germline V gives CDR1 SQVTM, CDR2 ANQGSEA. This CDR3 is 13 amino acids long. The V end was cut by 4 bases, the J end by 2 bases, with 8 bases between.

The chain recombines TRBV4-3 with TRBJ2-4; D possibly corresponds to TRBD1 (7 bases). The J call is in doubt because the DNA end fits TRBJ2-7 better. The length of the CDR3 is 14 residues. Germline V gene lookup returns CDR1 LGHNA and CDR2 YSLEER. The CDR3 DNA reads TGCGCCAGCAGCCAAGATCGCAGGGGGGACGAGCAGTACTTC. This codes for CASSQDRRGDEQYF.

This chain links TRBV7-2 with TRBJ1-2; TRBD1 matches at 9 bases. This CDR3 is built from 15 residues. V lost 5 bases, J lost 4 bases, and 8 bases stayed unmatched. Germline V gene data show CDR1 as SGHTA and CDR2 as FQGNSA. The CDR3 sequence: CASSEDRGGVYGYTF. The CDR3 DNA reads TGTGCCAGCAGCGAGGACAGGGGCGGTGTCTATGGCTACACCTTC.

The rearrangement joins TRBV6-2 or TRBV6-3 to TRBJ2-1; tentatively, D is TRBD1 (5 bases). Judging by the DNA end, TRBJ2-7 fits better; the J call may be wrong. CDR3 size: 15 residues. The germline V gene has CDR1 MNHEY and CDR2 SVGEGT. CDR3 sequence reads: CASSRQYSSYNEQYF. In nucleotides, the CDR3 is TGTGCCAGCAGTAGACAGTACAGCTCCTACAATGAGCAGTACTTC.

The rearrangement uses TRBV20-1 and TRBJ1-1; D might be TRBD1 (6 bases). The CDR3 runs 13 residues. Germline V gives CDR1 DFQATT, CDR2 SNEGSKA (reference sequence). V lost 3 bases and J lost 1, with 9 bases in between. The CDR3 here is CSARGHPNTEAFF. For the CDR3, the DNA is TGCAGTGCTAGGGGACACCCGAACACTGAAGCTTTCTTT.

The V and J genes are TRBV20-1 and TRBJ2-5, with a possible D match to TRBD2 (6 bases). The CDR3 covers 14 residues. Germline CDR1 and CDR2: DFQATT and SNEGSKA (reference sequence). Trimming cost V 0 bases and J 2 bases, with 10 bases left between them. The DNA for the CDR3 is TGCAGTGCTAGAGATCCAGGGACTCAAGAGACCCAGTACTTC. Its protein is CSARDPGTQETQYF.

DNA for the CDR3: TGTGCCAGCAGTTACTGGGAGAGATCCTACAATGAGCAGTACTTC. It translates to CASSYWERSYNEQYF. V gene TRBV6-2 or TRBV6-3 combines with J gene TRBJ2-1, with a tentative D call TRBD2 (5 bases). The end of the DNA fits TRBJ2-7 better, so the J call may be wrong. CDR1 and CDR2 (germline): MNHEY, SVGEGT. The CDR3 is 15 amino acids.

This clonotype was recorded a few times. This chain joins TRBV4-3 and TRBJ2-1; 15 bases line up with TRBD2. The CDR3 sequence is 16 residues long. The V segment lost 3 bases and the J segment 8 bases; nucleotides outside the gene matches: 5. In germline, CDR1 is LGHNA, CDR2 YSLEER. The CDR3 protein is CASSHGGLAGGDEQFF. Here the CDR3 DNA reads TGCGCCAGCAGCCATGGGGGACTAGCGGGGGGCGATGAGCAGTTCTTC.

This rearrangement joins TRBV15 to TRBJ1-6, with 7 bases matching TRBD1. Germline V gene lookup returns CDR1 LNHNV and CDR2 YYDKDF (reference sequence). Trimming cost V 4 bases and J 9 bases; bases outside gene matches: 6. This CDR3 has 14 amino acids. The CDR3 here is CATSTDRTGSPLHF. The CDR3 coding sequence is TGTGCCACCAGCACCGACCGGACAGGTTCACCCCTCCACTTT.

Only a few counts were recorded for this clonotype. The chain carries TRBV7-9 and TRBJ2-1; 8 positions agree with TRBD2. This CDR3 region has 14 residues. Trimming cost V 3 bases and J 8 bases; bases outside gene matches: 6. Germline V gene sequence: CDR1 SEHNR, CDR2 FQNEAQ (reference sequence). As DNA, the CDR3 is TGTGCCAGCAGCTTTAGGACTAGCACCGATGAGCAGTTCTTC. It yields the protein CASSFRTSTDEQFF.

The rearrangement links TRBV6-6 to TRBJ1-2; weak D call: TRBD1 (5 bases). Between the trimmed V and J ends, which lost 0 bases and 7 bases, there was a span of 12 bases. Per the germline V gene, CDR1 is MNHNY and CDR2 is SVGAGI (reference sequence). The CDR3 length is 14 residues. The CDR3: CASSYSMGTGGYTF. CDR3 nucleotides: TGTGCCAGCAGTTACTCGATGGGGACGGGTGGCTACACCTTC.